This is a list of T cell receptor beta chains from one sample in a study of cytomegalovirus exposure and HLA in healthy donors. Assay: immunoSEQ multiplex PCR; the TCRdb copy retains only in-frame clones and omits some. The profile shows fewer than 250,000 clones, about 84% of them singletons. The source material was PBMCs. These TCRs come from a woman aged 18-35 years in good health and CMV-seronegative. Both conserved end residues are trimmed from each CDR3. A D gene is named only where the DNA matches it firmly.

V	D	length	J	CDR3
TRBV5-4	TRBD2	16	TRBJ2-2	ASSLFTSGRAGTGELF
TRBV28	TRBD1	14	TRBJ1-6	ASSFGGTGLNSPLH
TRBV19	TRBD2	16	TRBJ2-3	AISPAPLAGGSGDTQY
TRBV7-9	TRBD1	12	TRBJ2-1	ASSAWTGDNEQF
TRBV27	.	15	TRBJ2-1	ASTPLAGSGLYNEQF
TRBV7-8	.	12	TRBJ1-5	ASSFGASNQPQH
TRBV12-5	TRBD2	13	TRBJ2-7	ASGFMAGVLSEQY
TRBV5-4	TRBD2	13	TRBJ2-3	ASSSPSGGTDTQY
TRBV5-4	.	13	TRBJ2-7	ASSWGTSTGYEQY
TRBV10-3	TRBD1	11	TRBJ1-5	AISDRGDQPQH
TRBV7-8	TRBD2	14	TRBJ2-5	ASTSEARGGGETQY
TRBV7-6	.	12	TRBJ2-5	ASSLMGAGETQY
TRBV7-9	TRBD2	16	TRBJ2-7	ASSPGTSGGAFSYEQY
TRBV18	TRBD1	12	TRBJ2-1	ASSLDRVYNEQF
TRBV2	.	11	TRBJ1-5	ASREDRNQPQH
TRBV5-1	.	11	TRBJ2-5	ASSTGSPQTQY
TRBV19	TRBD1	12	TRBJ2-2	ASKPGGRTGELF
TRBV27	TRBD2	14	TRBJ2-7	ASSLLAGDGTYEQY
TRBV10-3	.	11	TRBJ2-1	AINADSYNEQF
TRBV4-1	.	14	TRBJ1-4	ASSQYYGATNEKLF